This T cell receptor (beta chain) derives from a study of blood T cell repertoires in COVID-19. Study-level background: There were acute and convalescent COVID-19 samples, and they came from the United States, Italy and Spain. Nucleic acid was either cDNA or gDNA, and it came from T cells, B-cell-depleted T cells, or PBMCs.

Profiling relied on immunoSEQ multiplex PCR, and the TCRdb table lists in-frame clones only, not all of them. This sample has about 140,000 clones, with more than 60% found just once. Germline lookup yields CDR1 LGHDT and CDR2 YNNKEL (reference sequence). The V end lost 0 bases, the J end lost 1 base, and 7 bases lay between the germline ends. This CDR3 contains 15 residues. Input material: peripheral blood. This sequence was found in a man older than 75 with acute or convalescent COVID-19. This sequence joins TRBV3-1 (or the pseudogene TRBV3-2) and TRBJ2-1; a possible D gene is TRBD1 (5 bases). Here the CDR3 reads CASSQDQGSYNEQFF. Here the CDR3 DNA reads TGTGCCAGCAGCCAAGACCAGGGATCCTACAATGAGCAGTTCTTC.